This T cell receptor beta chain emerged from a study of cytomegalovirus exposure and HLA in healthy donors. The CDR3 sequence is 16 residues long. Between the trimmed V and J ends, which lost 1 base and 6 bases, there was a span of 16 bases. Per the germline V gene, CDR1 is SEHNR and CDR2 is FQNEAQ (reference sequence). Sequencing used immunoSEQ multiplex PCR; TCRdb keeps in-frame clones, though not all of them. The sample records 60,000 to 70,000 clones, 90% to 95% being singletons. The sample comprised PBMCs. This chain uses TRBV7-9 with TRBJ1-5; D possibly corresponds to TRBD1 (6 bases). The source is a man aged 18-30 years in good health and CMV-seropositive. CDR3 sequence (DNA): TGTGCCAGCAGCTTAGTAGCTGGGGGCGCGGGTCAGCCCCAGCATTTT. It specifies CASSLVAGGAGQPQHF.